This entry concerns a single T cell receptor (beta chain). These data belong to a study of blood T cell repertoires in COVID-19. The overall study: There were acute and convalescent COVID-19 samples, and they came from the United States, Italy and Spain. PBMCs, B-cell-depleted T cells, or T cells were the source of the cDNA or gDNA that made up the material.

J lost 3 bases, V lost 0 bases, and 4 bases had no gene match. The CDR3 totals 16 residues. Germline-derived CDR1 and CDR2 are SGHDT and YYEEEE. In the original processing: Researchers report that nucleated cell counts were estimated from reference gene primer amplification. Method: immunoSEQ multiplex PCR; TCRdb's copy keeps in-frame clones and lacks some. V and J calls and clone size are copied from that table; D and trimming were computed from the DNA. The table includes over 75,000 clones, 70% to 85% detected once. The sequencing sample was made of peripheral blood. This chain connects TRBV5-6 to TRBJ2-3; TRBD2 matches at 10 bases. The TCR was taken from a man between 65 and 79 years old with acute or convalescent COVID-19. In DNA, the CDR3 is TGTGCCAGCAGCTTGGCTAGCGGGAGTATAACAGATACGCAGTATTTT. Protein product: CASSLASGSITDTQYF. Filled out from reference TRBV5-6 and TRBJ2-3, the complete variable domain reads DAGVTQSPTHLIKTRGQQVTLRCSPKSGHDTVSWYQQALGQGPQFIFQYYEEEERQRGNFPDRFSGHQFPNYSSELNVNALLLGDSALYLCASSLASGSITDTQYFGPGTRLTVL.